A single T cell receptor beta chain is shown here with its context. The antigen is not known. The authors drew approximately 10 milliliters of peripheral blood from each donor. The data stem from a study of blood T cells in healthy people across ages. The study's findings and limits: Diversity was higher, and naive CD4+ cells more numerous, in long-lived donors than in aged donors. Across samples, TCR beta diversity tracked strongly with naive T cell percentage.

The use of a sample-barcoded 5' primer and a J-beta primer mix characterized a second PCR of about 7 to 12 cycles. TCRdb re-analysed the 5' RACE reads in MiXCR, keeping a single row per CDR3 protein. The sample lists about 1.5 million distinct CDR3 sequences; approximately 43% were seen once. Germline-derived CDR1 and CDR2 are SGHAT and FQNNGV. This CDR3 has 15 residues. The clonotype comes from a woman aged 18 to 35 in good health. Sequenced input: blood. The chain links TRBV11-2 to TRBJ2-7; D is undetermined. The J call may be in error: the DNA end matches TRBJ2-5 better. Here the CDR3 reads CASSLDPASGETQYF. The CDR3 DNA reads TGTGCCAGCAGCTTAGATCCGGCTAGTGGGGAGACCCAGTACTTC.